This TCR beta chain was found in a study of blood T cell repertoires in COVID-19. Source study methods: Estimation of nucleated cell counts relied on the amplification of reference gene primers. Repertoires were generated with immunoSEQ multiplex PCR, while TCRdb's copy carries only in-frame clones and drops some. The DNA was the basis for D and trimming; V, J and clone size are from that table. This table holds about 290,000 clones, around nine tenths found once. Enrollees, about 18 to 100 years old, lived in approximately 25 US areas. Clinical history reported by participants formed the basis on which cohorts were assigned. Per germline, CDR1 SGHVS and CDR2 FQNEAQ. The CDR3 has 14 residues. The V gene end was trimmed by 8 bases and the J gene end by 6 bases; junction bases not matched to a gene: 12.

This chain links TRBV7-8 with TRBJ1-1; 7 bases are a match to TRBD1. The sequenced sample was PBMCs or T cells enriched from blood (not recorded which). This receptor was identified in a woman in her thirties or forties who had recovered from COVID-19. The CDR3 loop is CASQNPGRGAEAFF. Written as DNA, the CDR3 is TGTGCCAGCCAAAACCCCGGCAGGGGGGCTGAAGCTTTCTTT. The full variable domain, its missing parts supplied by reference TRBV7-8 and TRBJ1-1, is GAGVSQSPRYKVAKRGQDVALRCDPISGHVSLFWYQQALGQGPEFLTYFQNEAQLDKSGLPSDRFFAERPEGSVSTLKIQRTQQEDSAVYLCASQNPGRGAEAFFGQGTRLTVV.